The subject of this entry is one T cell receptor beta chain. Its antigen is undetermined. The entry originates in a study of Ad26.COV2.S vaccination and SARS-CoV-2 variants. Overall study findings and caveats: There was reportedly substantial breadth in spike-specific CD8+ and CD4+ T cell responses after vaccination. Total T cell responses, in the TCR breadth and depth analyses, may have been underestimated. People who got the vaccine had more spike-specific TCR breadth than people who got placebo.

Assay: immunoSEQ multiplex PCR; the TCRdb copy retains only in-frame clones and omits some. The sample has about 87,000 clones; approximately 81% are singletons. The sample was peripheral blood, taken after recovery from COVID-19. The receptor comes from a human donor who had recovered from COVID-19.

CDR3 nucleotides: TGTGCCATCAGTGAGTCGGGAGGGTCTGAGCAGTTCTTC. Translation: CAISESGGSEQFF. The J gene is TRBJ2-1, the V gene TRBV10-3; TRBD2 agrees at 7 bases. The CDR3 is 13 amino acids. After removal of 0 bases from V and 9 bases from J, the junction contained 2 bases not matched to a gene. Germline V gives CDR1 ENHRY, CDR2 SYGVKD.